The 31 T cell receptor beta chains listed next were all sequenced from one sample in a study of cytomegalovirus exposure and HLA in healthy donors. The PCR ran on 60 Vbeta and 13 Jbeta primers. Generated by immunoSEQ multiplex PCR, the TCRdb table keeps only in-frame clones and is missing some. The table includes roughly 100,000 clones, about 75% detected once. Sequenced input: PBMCs. The receptor set was obtained from a woman in her thirties or forties in good health and CMV-seronegative.

This clone appeared a few times. The J gene is TRBJ2-4, the V gene TRBV11-2, with TRBD2 identical over 8 bases. There are 15 residues in the CDR3. The ends lost 0 bases at V and 7 bases at J; junction bases unmatched: 5. Germline V gene lookup returns CDR1 SGHAT and CDR2 FQNNGV. The CDR3 region is CASSLDRGGGNIQYF. The DNA of the CDR3 is TGTGCCAGCAGCTTAGATCGGGGCGGGGGGAACATTCAGTACTTC.

The V gene is TRBV29-1, the J gene TRBJ1-4; 7 positions match TRBD1. Per germline, CDR1 SQVTM and CDR2 ANQGSEA. V lost 3 bases and J lost 7; bases outside the gene matches: 11. The CDR3 runs 15 residues. CDR3 sequence reads: CSVETARQGSEKLFF. The CDR3 coding sequence is TGCAGCGTTGAGACCGCGAGACAGGGTTCTGAAAAACTGTTTTTT.

This chain joins TRBV7-9 and TRBJ1-4; possible D gene TRBD1, 5 bases. The CDR3 totals 13 residues. The V gene lost 6 bases and the J gene lost 7 bases, with 12 bases spanning the gap. The germline gives CDR1 SEHNR, CDR2 FQNEAQ (reference sequence). CDR3 nucleotides: TGTGCCAGCAGTTTCGGACATAGTGAAAAACTGTTTTTT. Protein sequence: CASSFGHSEKLFF.

V and J are TRBV5-6 and TRBJ2-7; possibly TRBD2 for D (6 bases). With 6 bases removed from V and 6 bases from J, the gap between germline ends came to 13 bases. The CDR3 contains 12 residues. Per germline, CDR1 SGHDT and CDR2 YYEEEE. CDR3 nucleotides: TGTGCCAGCACCATGACTAGGGGCGAGCAGTACTTC. Its protein is CASTMTRGEQYF. Based on the CDR3 plus reference TRBV5-6 and TRBJ2-7, the full variable domain is DAGVTQSPTHLIKTRGQQVTLRCSPKSGHDTVSWYQQALGQGPQFIFQYYEEEERQRGNFPDRFSGHQFPNYSSELNVNALLLGDSALYLCASTMTRGEQYFGPGTRLTVT.

The chain recombines TRBV29-1 with TRBJ1-1; no clear D gene. V was cut by 0 bases and J by 2 bases, with 4 bases left in between. CDR3 length equals 12 residues. Germline V gives CDR1 SQVTM, CDR2 ANQGSEA. The CDR3 region has the DNA TGCAGCGTTGAAGATCTTAACACTGAAGCTTTCTTT. This encodes CSVEDLNTEAFF.

The chain carries TRBV5-1 and TRBJ1-3; 7 bases fit TRBD1. Germline CDR1 reads SGHRS; CDR2 reads YFSETQ. The CDR3 has 16 residues. J was trimmed by 0 bases and V by 4 bases; bases with no gene match: 7. CDR3 in amino acids: CASSTGQVGSGNTIYF. CDR3 sequence (DNA): TGCGCCAGCAGCACAGGACAGGTCGGCTCTGGAAACACCATATATTTT.

This clone was seen many times. The rearrangement links TRBV4-3 to TRBJ2-7; D is perhaps TRBD2 (6 bases). Germline V lookup: CDR1 LGHNA, CDR2 YSLEER. V was trimmed by 4 bases and J by 3 bases, leaving 16 bases between them. The CDR3 contains 15 residues. The CDR3 sequence is CASSLDGSQYYEQYF. CDR3 nucleotide sequence: TGCGCCAGCAGCCTCGACGGGAGCCAATACTACGAGCAGTACTTC.

The chain uses TRBV5-8 and TRBJ2-5; D is ambiguous. The V and J ends lost 2 bases and 5 bases respectively, with 4 bases between them. Germline V gene lookup returns CDR1 SGHTS and CDR2 YDEGEE. The CDR3 has 11 residues. CDR3: CASSFFETQYF. In DNA, the CDR3 is TGTGCCAGCAGCTTCTTCGAGACCCAGTACTTC.

The genes are TRBV9 and TRBJ1-2; TRBD1 aligns across 7 bases. CDR3 length equals 18 residues. J lost 3 bases, V lost 4 bases, and 18 bases had no gene match. The germline V gene encodes CDR1 SGDLS and CDR2 YYNGEE. CDR3 sequence (DNA): TGTGCCAGCAGCCCCCAGCGACAGGGTAGGCATTTTGACTATGGCTACACCTTC. Translated, it gives CASSPQRQGRHFDYGYTF.

This chain uses TRBV21-1 with TRBJ2-5; the D call TRBD2 from the table was never checked on the DNA. TRBV21-1 is a pseudogene. This CDR3 has 14 amino acids. For the CDR3, the DNA is TGTGCCAGCAGGCCAACGGGGGACCAAGAGACCCAGTACTTC. Residues: CASRPTGDQETQYF.

This clone turned up a few times. The chain recombines TRBV20-1 with TRBJ1-1; D may be TRBD1 (5 bases). Germline lookup yields CDR1 DFQATT and CDR2 SNEGSKA (reference sequence). V shed 2 bases and J shed 5 bases, with 6 bases lying between them. CDR3 length: 11 residues. The CDR3 is CSARQGTEAFF. The CDR3 coding sequence is TGCAGTGCTAGACAGGGAACTGAAGCTTTCTTT.

The chain joins TRBV5-6 to TRBJ2-1, with 7 bases lining up with TRBD2. In germline, CDR1 is SGHDT, CDR2 YYEEEE. The CDR3 spans 14 residues. After removal of 0 bases from V and 3 bases from J, the junction contained 0 bases not matched to a gene. CDR3 loop: CASSLGTSYNEQFF. The CDR3 DNA sequence: TGTGCCAGCAGCTTGGGGACTAGCTACAATGAGCAGTTCTTC. The full variable domain, its missing parts supplied by reference TRBV5-6 and TRBJ2-1, is DAGVTQSPTHLIKTRGQQVTLRCSPKSGHDTVSWYQQALGQGPQFIFQYYEEEERQRGNFPDRFSGHQFPNYSSELNVNALLLGDSALYLCASSLGTSYNEQFFGPGTRLTVL.

The J gene is TRBJ2-7, the V gene TRBV2; 9 bases match TRBD1. With 3 bases clipped from V and 7 bases from J, the junction kept 7 bases outside the gene matches. CDR1 and CDR2 (germline): SNHLY, FYNNEI. CDR3 length equals 14 residues. The CDR3 region is CASSDMRDRAEQYF. In nucleotides, the CDR3 is TGTGCCAGCAGTGATATGCGGGACAGGGCGGAGCAGTACTTC.

J is TRBJ1-5 and V is TRBV9; 8 positions match TRBD1. V lost 0 bases to trimming and J lost 5 bases; unmatched junction nucleotides: 1. From germline, CDR1 is SGDLS and CDR2 YYNGEE. CDR3 length: 14 amino acids. CDR3 amino acids: CASSVAGGHQPQHF. CDR3 nucleotides: TGTGCCAGCAGCGTAGCAGGGGGCCATCAGCCCCAGCATTTT.

A single count supports this clone. V gene TRBV6-6 combines with J gene TRBJ2-5; the D gene is possibly TRBD1 (6 bases). Trimming took off 5 bases at V and 5 bases at J, with 15 bases between the two ends. The CDR3 runs 14 residues. Germline assignment: CDR1 MNHNY and CDR2 SVGAGI (reference sequence). The CDR3 loop is CASSPGQGPETQYF. The DNA for the CDR3 is TGTGCCAGCAGTCCGGGGCAGGGGCCCGAGACCCAGTACTTC.

The rearrangement uses TRBV28 and TRBJ1-1; maybe TRBD1 (5 bases). Germline CDR1 and CDR2: MDHEN and SYDVKM. V was trimmed by 6 bases and J by 4 bases, leaving 15 bases between them. The CDR3 extends over 14 amino acids. CDR3 residues: CASSPRLGLTEAFF. Here the CDR3 DNA reads TGTGCCAGCAGCCCACGATTGGGACTCACTGAAGCTTTCTTT.

V is TRBV6-1 and J is TRBJ1-1; D call uncertain. The CDR3 runs 13 residues. The germline CDR1 and CDR2 sequences are MNHNS and SASEGT. Trimming stripped 0 bases from V and 11 bases from J, with 13 bases between. The CDR3 reads CASSEALLGGAFF. CDR3 in DNA: TGTGCCAGCAGTGAAGCGCTTTTGGGAGGGGCTTTCTTT.

Only a few counts were recorded for this clone. The chain combines TRBV2 with TRBJ1-5; 9 bases map to TRBD1. This CDR3 region has 15 residues. The J segment lost 3 bases and the V segment lost 6 bases, leaving 6 bases of the junction unmatched. CDR1 is SNHLY and CDR2 is FYNNEI in the germline V gene. This chain's CDR3 is CASRPGQGSNQPQHF. CDR3 sequence (DNA): TGTGCCAGCAGGCCGGGACAGGGATCCAATCAGCCCCAGCATTTT.

This rearrangement joins TRBV7-7 to TRBJ2-2, with TRBD1 identical over 7 bases. V gave up 5 bases and J gave up 5 bases; unmatched junction bases: 8. The CDR3 has 15 amino acids. Germline CDR1 SSHAT, CDR2 FNYEAQ (reference sequence). The CDR3 reads CASSPDRVGTGELFF. CDR3 nucleotide sequence: TGTGCCAGCAGCCCCGACAGGGTGGGGACCGGGGAGCTGTTTTTT.

The rearrangement joins TRBV7-9 to TRBJ1-4; D unclear. CDR1 and CDR2 from the germline V gene are SEHNR and FQNEAQ (reference sequence). V was cut by 1 base and J by 0 bases, with 9 bases left in between. This CDR3 has 16 amino acids. The CDR3 nucleotides are TGTGCCAGCAGCTTAGAACTTTTCGCAACTAATGAAAAACTGTTTTTT. Translated, it gives CASSLELFATNEKLFF.

A few counts support this clone. The V and J genes are TRBV6-1 and TRBJ1-4; D unclear. The ends were cut back, 4 bases at V and 7 bases at J, with 10 bases in the middle. The CDR3 is made up of 13 amino acids. Germline CDR1 MNHNS, CDR2 SASEGT. The CDR3 DNA reads TGTGCCAGCAGTGCGGAATGGAGTGAAAAACTGTTTTTT. This codes for CASSAEWSEKLFF.

The chain has TRBV11-2 and TRBJ2-7, with 9 bases aligning to TRBD1. Per the germline V gene, CDR1 is SGHAT and CDR2 is FQNNGV. The CDR3 has 13 amino acids. The junction had 2 bases not matched to a gene; V was cut back by 6 bases and J by 2 bases. This chain's CDR3 is CASRRTGAYEQYF. The CDR3, as DNA: TGTGCCAGCAGAAGGACAGGGGCCTACGAGCAGTACTTC.

V and J are TRBV5-5 and TRBJ1-4; 7 nucleotides line up with TRBD1. Germline trimming cut 4 bases from V and 7 bases from J; bases unmatched to any gene: 4. CDR1 is SGHKS and CDR2 is YYEKEE in the germline V gene (reference sequence). The CDR3 contains 13 residues. The CDR3 loop is CASSPTGSEKLFF. In DNA, the CDR3 is TGTGCCAGCAGCCCGACAGGGAGTGAAAAACTGTTTTTT. The entire variable domain, with the rest obtained from reference TRBV5-5 and TRBJ1-4, is as follows: DAGVTQSPTHLIKTRGQQVTLRCSPISGHKSVSWYQQVLGQGPQFIFQYYEKEERGRGNFPDRFSARQFPNYSSELNVNALLLGDSALYLCASSPTGSEKLFFGSGTQLSVL.

A word on this clone: The sample carries other DNA sequences with the same CDR3. The chain employs TRBV5-1 and TRBJ2-7; D is possibly TRBD1 (6 bases). CDR1 is SGHRS, CDR2 YFSETQ, per germline. The CDR3 length is 14 residues. Trimming removed 3 bases from V and 0 bases from J, with 10 bases in between. In nucleotides, the CDR3 is TGCGCCAGCAGCTCCGGACAGAACTCCTACGAGCAGTACTTC. Protein: CASSSGQNSYEQYF. The full variable domain, rest sourced from reference TRBV5-1 and TRBJ2-7, is KAGVTQTPRYLIKTRGQQVTLSCSPISGHRSVSWYQQTPGQGLQFLFEYFSETQRNKGNFPGRFSGRQFSNSRSEMNVSTLELGDSALYLCASSSGQNSYEQYFGPGTRLTVT.

The chain uses TRBV2 and TRBJ1-1; D is unresolved. V was shortened by 2 bases and J by 5 bases, with 6 bases between the two germline ends. The germline V gene encodes CDR1 SNHLY and CDR2 FYNNEI. The CDR3 loop spans 12 amino acids. The CDR3 region has the DNA TGTGCCAGCAGTGAAAACTGGACTGAAGCTTTCTTT. It encodes CASSENWTEAFF.

This clone has just one count. This chain links TRBV9 with TRBJ1-4, with a tentative D call TRBD1 (5 bases). Germline V gene lookup returns CDR1 SGDLS and CDR2 YYNGEE. V lost 3 bases to trimming and J lost 0 bases, with 9 bases between them. CDR3 length equals 15 residues. CDR3 loop: CASSAGQATNEKLFF. The DNA of the CDR3 is TGTGCCAGCAGCGCCGGACAAGCAACTAATGAAAAACTGTTTTTT.

The chain joins TRBV20-1 to TRBJ2-3; D remains ambiguous. This CDR3 has 11 residues. Germline V gene lookup returns CDR1 DFQATT and CDR2 SNEGSKA (reference sequence). With 1 base removed from V and 6 bases from J, the gap between germline ends came to 5 bases. In DNA form, the CDR3 reads TGCAGTGCTAGAGTGCGTGATACGCAGTATTTT. Translating gives CSARVRDTQYF.

The CDR3 loop reads CASSTGQGAVGNSPLHF. The CDR3 bases are TGCGCCAGCAGCACTGGACAGGGGGCCGTCGGTAATTCACCCCTCCACTTT. The V gene is TRBV5-1, the J gene TRBJ1-6; 11 bases match TRBD1. J was trimmed by 6 bases and V by 4 bases; bases with no gene match: 9. The CDR3 consists of 17 residues. Per germline, CDR1 SGHRS and CDR2 YFSETQ.

The J gene is TRBJ2-3, the V gene TRBV14; D not resolved. CDR1 is SGHDN and CDR2 is FVKESK in the germline V gene. This CDR3 is 15 amino acids long. V lost 2 bases to trimming and J lost 0 bases, with 9 bases between them. The CDR3 is CASSQYTDSTDTQYF. In DNA form, the CDR3 reads TGTGCCAGCAGCCAATACACAGATAGCACAGATACGCAGTATTTT.

The chain recombines TRBV6-1 with TRBJ2-3; D perhaps matches TRBD2 (6 bases). The germline V gene has CDR1 MNHNS and CDR2 SASEGT. Trimming left V 6 bases short and J 2 bases short, with 15 bases between. The CDR3 is made up of 15 amino acids. CDR3 sequence reads: CASRGGKGVTDTQYF. Here the CDR3 DNA reads TGTGCCAGCAGAGGAGGGAAAGGAGTCACAGATACGCAGTATTTT.

V usage is TRBV6-5 and J usage is TRBJ1-1; TRBD1 is a possible D gene (5 bases). V lost 5 bases to trimming and J lost 5 bases, with 15 bases between them. Germline V gene sequence: CDR1 MNHEY, CDR2 SVGAGI. This CDR3 contains 14 residues. The CDR3 DNA reads TGTGCCAGCAGTCGCGGGGGGTCGGGGACTGAAGCTTTCTTT. Translation: CASSRGGSGTEAFF.